This T cell receptor beta chain was profiled in a study of PD-1 blockade in mismatch repair-deficient tumors. Documented time point: approximately ten-day in vitro stimulation with candidate mutation-associated neoantigen peptide 1. Concerning this clone itself: The antigen is undetermined.

The study's findings and limits: Tumor-resident clones, often undetectable pretreatment in blood, expanded then contracted after pembrolizumab.

Libraries were prepared by immunoSEQ multiplex PCR; TCRdb keeps only in-frame clonotypes and omits some of them. The sample includes about 9,200 clones, about 90% of them seen just once. Trimming removed 3 bases at V and 1 base at J, with 21 bases between. CDR3 length: 17 amino acids. CDR1 and CDR2 (germline): GTSNPN, SVGIG (reference sequence). The chain couples TRBV30 to TRBJ2-5; D ambiguous. The source was cells cultured in vitro, collected from a patient treated with pembrolizumab. The receptor's source is an adult with mismatch repair-deficient cancer. The CDR3 coding sequence is TGTGCCTGGAGCGACCTCCCGCGCCGACGGCCCCAAGAGACCCAGTACTTC. Translating it yields CAWSDLPRRRPQETQYF.